The 6 T cell receptor beta chains presented below share a single source sample, sequenced in a study of CD8+ T cells in alopecia areata. Extracted RNA was reverse transcribed, and the resulting cDNA served as sequencing template. The data were produced by immunoSEQ multiplex PCR, yet TCRdb's version contains in-frame clones alone and is incomplete. The sample has a few hundred thousand clones, approximately 67% seen once. Treatment specified: oral pan-JAK inhibitor, 5-10 mg twice daily. The material sequenced was CD4+ T cells sorted from blood, taken between weeks 44 and 45, from a patient treated with tofacitinib. The receptors here all came from a human donor with alopecia areata.

This chain uses TRBV14 with TRBJ2-7; 7 bases map to TRBD2. The junction had 3 bases not matched to a gene; V was cut back by 0 bases and J by 4 bases. CDR1 and CDR2 (germline): SGHDN, FVKESK. The CDR3 has 14 residues. CDR3 bases: TGTGCCAGCAGCCAAGATTGGGAGGGGTACGAGCAGTACTTC. Protein sequence: CASSQDWEGYEQYF.

The chain links TRBV19 to TRBJ1-6; TRBD1 aligns across 11 bases. There are 14 residues in the CDR3. Per the germline V gene, CDR1 is LNHDA and CDR2 is SQIVND (reference sequence). Losses at the gene ends were 7 bases for V and 9 bases for J; bases not matched to a gene: 5. This chain's CDR3 is CASKEGQGGSPLHF. In nucleotides, the CDR3 is TGTGCCAGTAAGGAGGGACAGGGGGGTTCACCCCTCCACTTT.

The chain uses TRBV10-1 and TRBJ1-1; weak D call: TRBD1 (6 bases). This CDR3 spans 14 amino acids. The germline gives CDR1 WNHNN, CDR2 SYGVQD (reference sequence). V was cut by 4 bases and J by 5 bases, with 14 bases left in between. Written as DNA, the CDR3 is TGCGCCAGCAGTGGAGGAGGGGGTTTGACTGAAGCTTTCTTT. Encoded protein: CASSGGGGLTEAFF.

This sequence joins TRBV29-1 and TRBJ2-7; 7 nucleotides line up with TRBD1. CDR1 and CDR2 (germline): SQVTM, ANQGSEA. V shed 6 bases and J 2 bases; nucleotides not matched to a gene: 10. The CDR3 runs 14 residues. The CDR3 DNA reads as TGCAGCGTCAGGAACGACAGGGCTACCTACGAGCAGTACTTC. It yields the protein CSVRNDRATYEQYF.

The gene calls are TRBV4-3 and TRBJ1-1, with D perhaps TRBD1 (6 bases). The CDR3 loop spans 14 amino acids. Germline V gene data show CDR1 as LGHNA and CDR2 as YSLEER. V was pared by 5 bases and J by 6 bases, with 16 bases between. In DNA, the CDR3 is TGCGCCAGCAGCGAATCAGGGGTGGGCGCTGAAGCTTTCTTT. Its protein is CASSESGVGAEAFF.

The gene calls are TRBV30 and TRBJ2-2; D is undetermined. CDR1 GTSNPN and CDR2 SVGIG come from the germline V gene (reference sequence). V lost 5 bases, J lost 7 bases, and 11 bases lay in between. There are 12 residues in the CDR3. CDR3 residues: CAWQKDIGELFF. CDR3 bases: TGTGCCTGGCAAAAAGACATCGGGGAGCTGTTTTTT.